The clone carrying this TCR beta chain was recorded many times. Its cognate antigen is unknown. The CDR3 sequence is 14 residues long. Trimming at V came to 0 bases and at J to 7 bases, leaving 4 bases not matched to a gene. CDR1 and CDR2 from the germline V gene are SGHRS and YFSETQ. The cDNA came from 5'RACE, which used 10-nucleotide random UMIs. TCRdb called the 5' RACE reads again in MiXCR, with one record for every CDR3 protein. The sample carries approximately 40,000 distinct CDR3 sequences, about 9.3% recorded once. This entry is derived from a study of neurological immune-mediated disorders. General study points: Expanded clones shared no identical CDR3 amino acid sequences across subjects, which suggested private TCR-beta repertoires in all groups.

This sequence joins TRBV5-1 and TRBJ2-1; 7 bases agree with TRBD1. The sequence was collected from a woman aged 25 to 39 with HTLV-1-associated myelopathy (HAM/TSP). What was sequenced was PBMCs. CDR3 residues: CASSLGSQGNEQFF. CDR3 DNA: TGCGCCAGCAGCTTGGGGTCACAGGGGAATGAGCAGTTCTTC.